This TCR beta chain was recovered during a study of cytomegalovirus exposure and HLA in healthy donors. General study findings and limits: For presence/absence analyses, sequencing depth was assumed to be roughly uniform across donors. At a 0.05 false discovery rate, a later analysis found approximately 15,000 TCR beta sequences to be associated with HLA alleles.

The sample holds one count of this clone. Its target is not known. The PCR contained 60 Vbeta and 13 Jbeta primers. Data came from immunoSEQ multiplex PCR; TCRdb stores just in-frame clones and leaves some out. The repertoire holds about 130,000 clones, 85% to 90% seen once, with about 6.7% in the top ten. Nominally healthy donors were sampled, though unrecorded immune exposures were likely. Germline CDR1 is SNHLY and CDR2 is FYNNEI. This CDR3 comprises 13 residues. The V segment lost 8 bases and the J segment 5 bases; nucleotides outside the gene matches: 3. The clonotype was recovered from a woman between 25 and 40 years old in good health and CMV-seropositive. The material sequenced was PBMCs. The V and J genes are TRBV2 and TRBJ2-5; 12 nucleotides agree with TRBD1. The CDR3 is CASRDRGLETQYF. The DNA for the CDR3 is TGTGCCAGCCGGGACAGGGGGCTGGAGACCCAGTACTTC.